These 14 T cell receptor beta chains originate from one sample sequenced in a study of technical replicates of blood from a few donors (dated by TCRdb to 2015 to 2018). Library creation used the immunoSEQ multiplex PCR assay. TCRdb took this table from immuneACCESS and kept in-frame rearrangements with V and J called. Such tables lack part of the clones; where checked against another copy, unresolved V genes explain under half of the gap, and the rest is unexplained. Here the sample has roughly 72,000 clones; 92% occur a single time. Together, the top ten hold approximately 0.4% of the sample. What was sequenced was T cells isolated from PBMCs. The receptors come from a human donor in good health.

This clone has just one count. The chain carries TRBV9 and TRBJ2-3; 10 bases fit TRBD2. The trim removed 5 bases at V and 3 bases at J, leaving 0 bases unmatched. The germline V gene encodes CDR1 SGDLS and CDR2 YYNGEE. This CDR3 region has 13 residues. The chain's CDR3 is CASRTSGTDTQYF. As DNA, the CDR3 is TGTGCCAGCAGGACTAGCGGGACAGATACGCAGTATTTT.

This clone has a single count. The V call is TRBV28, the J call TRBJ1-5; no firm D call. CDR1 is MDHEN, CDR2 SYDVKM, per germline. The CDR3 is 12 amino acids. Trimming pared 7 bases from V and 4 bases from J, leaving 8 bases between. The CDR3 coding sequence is TGTGCCAGCACCCCCTTTAATCAGCCCCAGCATTTT. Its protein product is CASTPFNQPQHF.

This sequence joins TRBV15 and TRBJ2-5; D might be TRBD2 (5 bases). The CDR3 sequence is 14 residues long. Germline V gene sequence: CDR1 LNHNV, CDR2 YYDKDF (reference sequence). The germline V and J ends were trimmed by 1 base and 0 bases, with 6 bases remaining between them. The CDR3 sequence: CATSRGLNQETQYF. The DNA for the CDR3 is TGTGCCACCAGCAGAGGACTAAACCAAGAGACCCAGTACTTC.

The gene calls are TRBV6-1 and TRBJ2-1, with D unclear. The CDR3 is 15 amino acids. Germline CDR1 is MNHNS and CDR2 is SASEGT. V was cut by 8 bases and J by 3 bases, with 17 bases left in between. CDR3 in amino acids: CASESRQASYNEQFF. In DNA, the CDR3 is TGTGCCAGCGAGAGTAGGCAGGCAAGCTACAATGAGCAGTTCTTC.

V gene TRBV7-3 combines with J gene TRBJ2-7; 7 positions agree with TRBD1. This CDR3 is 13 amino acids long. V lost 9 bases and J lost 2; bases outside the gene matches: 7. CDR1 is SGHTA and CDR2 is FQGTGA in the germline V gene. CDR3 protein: CASSRDRAYEQYF. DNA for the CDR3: TGTGCCAGTAGTAGGGACAGAGCCTACGAGCAGTACTTC.

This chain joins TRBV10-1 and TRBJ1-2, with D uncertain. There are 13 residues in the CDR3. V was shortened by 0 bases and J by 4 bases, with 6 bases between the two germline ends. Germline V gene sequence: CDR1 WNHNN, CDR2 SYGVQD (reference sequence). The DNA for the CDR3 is TGCGCCAGCAGTGAGTCCGGGTTCTATGGCTACACCTTC. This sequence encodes CASSESGFYGYTF.

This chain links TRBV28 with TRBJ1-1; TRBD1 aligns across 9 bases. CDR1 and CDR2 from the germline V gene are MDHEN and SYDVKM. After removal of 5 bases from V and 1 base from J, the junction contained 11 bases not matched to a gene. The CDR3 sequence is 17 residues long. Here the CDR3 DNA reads TGTGCCAGCAGTGGGACAGGGTGGCGTAAAGCGAACACTGAAGCTTTCTTT. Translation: CASSGTGWRKANTEAFF.

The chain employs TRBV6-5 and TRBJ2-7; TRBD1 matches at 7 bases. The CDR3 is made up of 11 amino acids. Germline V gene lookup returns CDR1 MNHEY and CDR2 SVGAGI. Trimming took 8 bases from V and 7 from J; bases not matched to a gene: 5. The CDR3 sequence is CASVQGIEQYF. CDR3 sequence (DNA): TGTGCCAGCGTACAGGGGATTGAGCAGTACTTC.

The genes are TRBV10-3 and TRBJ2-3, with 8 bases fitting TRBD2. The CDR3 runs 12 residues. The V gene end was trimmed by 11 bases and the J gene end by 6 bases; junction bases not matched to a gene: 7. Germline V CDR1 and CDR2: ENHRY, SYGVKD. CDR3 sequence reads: CAVAGLGDTQYF. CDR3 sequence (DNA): TGTGCCGTAGCGGGGTTGGGGGATACGCAGTATTTT.

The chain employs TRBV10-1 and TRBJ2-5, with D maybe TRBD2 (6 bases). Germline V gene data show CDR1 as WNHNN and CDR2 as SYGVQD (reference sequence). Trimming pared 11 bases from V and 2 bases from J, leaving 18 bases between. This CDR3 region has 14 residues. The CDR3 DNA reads TGCGCCCGAGGGGCGGGGTATTTACAAGAGACCCAGTACTTC. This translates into CARGAGYLQETQYF.

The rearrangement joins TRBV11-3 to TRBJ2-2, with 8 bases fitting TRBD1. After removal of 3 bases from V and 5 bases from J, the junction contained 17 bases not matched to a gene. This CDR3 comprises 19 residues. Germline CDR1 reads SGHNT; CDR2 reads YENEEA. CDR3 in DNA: TGTGCCAGCAGCTTTTCTGTGGCAGGGGGCCATGGTGCTACCGGGGAGCTGTTTTTT. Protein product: CASSFSVAGGHGATGELFF.

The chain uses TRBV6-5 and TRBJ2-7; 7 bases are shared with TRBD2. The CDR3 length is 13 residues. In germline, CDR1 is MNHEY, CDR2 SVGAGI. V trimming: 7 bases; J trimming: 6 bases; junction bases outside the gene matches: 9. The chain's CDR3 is CASKRTSSSEQYF. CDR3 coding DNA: TGTGCCAGCAAACGGACTAGTAGTTCCGAGCAGTACTTC.

This CDR3 reads CASSYADRTYEQYF. The CDR3, as DNA: TGTGCCAGCAGTTACGCTGACAGAACCTACGAGCAGTACTTC. The chain employs TRBV6-5 and TRBJ2-7; possibly TRBD1 for D (5 bases). The CDR3 extends over 14 amino acids. V shed 2 bases and J shed 2 bases, with 10 bases lying between them. In germline, CDR1 is MNHEY, CDR2 SVGAGI.

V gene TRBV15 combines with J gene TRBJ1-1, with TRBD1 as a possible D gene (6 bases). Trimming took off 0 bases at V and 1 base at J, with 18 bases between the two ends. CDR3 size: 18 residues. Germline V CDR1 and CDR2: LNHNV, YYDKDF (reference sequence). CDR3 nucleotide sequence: TGTGCCACCAGCAGAGATAAGTCAGGGGTATCTCAGAACACTGAAGCTTTCTTT. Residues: CATSRDKSGVSQNTEAFF.